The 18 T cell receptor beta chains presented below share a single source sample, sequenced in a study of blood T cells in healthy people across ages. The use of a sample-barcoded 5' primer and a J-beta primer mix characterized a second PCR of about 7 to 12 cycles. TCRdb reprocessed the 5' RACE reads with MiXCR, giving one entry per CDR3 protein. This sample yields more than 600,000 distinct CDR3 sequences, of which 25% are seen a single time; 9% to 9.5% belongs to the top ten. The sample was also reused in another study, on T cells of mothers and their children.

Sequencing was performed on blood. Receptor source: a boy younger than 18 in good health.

The CDR3 here is CASSLQGLNYGYTF. The CDR3 DNA sequence: TGTGCCAGCAGCTTACAGGGGCTTAACTATGGCTACACCTTC. The chain is built from TRBV5-6 and TRBJ1-2; 7 bases are shared with TRBD1. The CDR3 runs to 14 residues. The germline CDR1 and CDR2 sequences are SGHDT and YYEEEE. The junction had 2 bases not matched to a gene; V was cut back by 2 bases and J by 1 base.

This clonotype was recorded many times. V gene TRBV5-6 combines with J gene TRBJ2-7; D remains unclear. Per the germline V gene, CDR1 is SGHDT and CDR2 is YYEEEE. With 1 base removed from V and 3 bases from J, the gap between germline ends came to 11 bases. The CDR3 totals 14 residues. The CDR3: CASSLTGGFYEQYF. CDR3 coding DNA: TGTGCCAGCAGCTTGACGGGCGGATTCTACGAGCAGTACTTC.

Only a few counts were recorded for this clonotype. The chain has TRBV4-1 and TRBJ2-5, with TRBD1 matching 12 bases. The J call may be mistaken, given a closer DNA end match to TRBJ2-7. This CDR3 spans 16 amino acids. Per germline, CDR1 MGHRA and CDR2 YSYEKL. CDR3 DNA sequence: TGCGCCAGCAGCCAATTAGGGACAGGGGGCTTCCACGAGCAGTACTTC. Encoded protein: CASSQLGTGGFHEQYF.

The CDR3 protein is CASSLWTYNEQFF. The CDR3 nucleotides read TGTGCCAGCAGTTTATGGACCTACAATGAGCAGTTCTTC. The rearrangement joins TRBV12-3 or TRBV12-4 to TRBJ2-1; D gene uncertain. The CDR3 consists of 13 residues. V was shortened by 2 bases and J by 2 bases, with 4 bases between the two germline ends.

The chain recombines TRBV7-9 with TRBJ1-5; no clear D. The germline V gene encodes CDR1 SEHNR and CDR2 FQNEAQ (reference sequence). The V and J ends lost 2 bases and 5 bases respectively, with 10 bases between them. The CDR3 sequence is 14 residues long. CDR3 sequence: CASSLPEADQPQHF. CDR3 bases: TGTGCCAGCAGCTTACCGGAGGCCGATCAGCCCCAGCATTTT.

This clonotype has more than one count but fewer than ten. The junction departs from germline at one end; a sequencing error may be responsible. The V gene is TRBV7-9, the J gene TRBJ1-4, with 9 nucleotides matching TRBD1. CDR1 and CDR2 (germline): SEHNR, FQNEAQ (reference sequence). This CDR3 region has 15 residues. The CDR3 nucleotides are TGTGCCAGCAGCTTAGCGACAGGGGGTCCGGAAAAACTGCTTTTT. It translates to CASSLATGGPEKLLF.

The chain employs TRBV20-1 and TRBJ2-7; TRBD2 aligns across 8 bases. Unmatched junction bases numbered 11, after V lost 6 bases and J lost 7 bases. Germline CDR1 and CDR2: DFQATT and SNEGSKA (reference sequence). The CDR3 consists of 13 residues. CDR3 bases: TGCAGTGCCCGCACAGCGGGAGTAGGGGAGCAGTACTTC. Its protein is CSARTAGVGEQYF.

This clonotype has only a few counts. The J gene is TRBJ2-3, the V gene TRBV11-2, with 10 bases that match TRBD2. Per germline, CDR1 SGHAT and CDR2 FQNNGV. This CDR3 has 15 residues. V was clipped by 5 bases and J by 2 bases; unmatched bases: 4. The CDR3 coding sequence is TGTGCCAGCAGCGCGGGACTAGCGATCACAGATACGCAGTATTTT. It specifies CASSAGLAITDTQYF.

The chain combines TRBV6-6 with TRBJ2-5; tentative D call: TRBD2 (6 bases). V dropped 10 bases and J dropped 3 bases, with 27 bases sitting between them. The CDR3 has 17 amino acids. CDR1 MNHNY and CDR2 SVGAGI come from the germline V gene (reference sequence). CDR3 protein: CANQRFGSGRGEETQYF. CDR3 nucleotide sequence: TGTGCCAACCAGAGGTTTGGTAGCGGACGCGGGGAAGAGACCCAGTACTTC.

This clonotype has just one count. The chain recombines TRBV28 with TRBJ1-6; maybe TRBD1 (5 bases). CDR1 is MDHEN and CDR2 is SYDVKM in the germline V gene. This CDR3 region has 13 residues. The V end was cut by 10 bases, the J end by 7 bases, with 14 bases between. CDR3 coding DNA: TGTGCCACTCGGGGGAGCGAGAATTCACCCCTCCACTTT. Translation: CATRGSENSPLHF.

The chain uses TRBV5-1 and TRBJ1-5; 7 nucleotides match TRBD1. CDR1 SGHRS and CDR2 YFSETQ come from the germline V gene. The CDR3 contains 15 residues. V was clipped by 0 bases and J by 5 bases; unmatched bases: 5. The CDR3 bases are TGCGCCAGCAGCTTGGAAGGGGGCAGGTATCAGCCCCAGCATTTT. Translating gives CASSLEGGRYQPQHF.

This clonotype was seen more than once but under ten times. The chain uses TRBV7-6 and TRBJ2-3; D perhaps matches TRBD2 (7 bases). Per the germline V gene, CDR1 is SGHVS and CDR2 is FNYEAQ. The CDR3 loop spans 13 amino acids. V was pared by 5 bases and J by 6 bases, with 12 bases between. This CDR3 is CASSPGGPDTQYF. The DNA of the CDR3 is TGTGCCAGCAGCCCCGGGGGGCCGGATACGCAGTATTTT.

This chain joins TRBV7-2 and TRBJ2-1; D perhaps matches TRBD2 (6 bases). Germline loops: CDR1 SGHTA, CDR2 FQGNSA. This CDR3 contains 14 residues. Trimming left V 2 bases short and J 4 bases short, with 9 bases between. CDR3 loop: CASSLPGVYNEQFF. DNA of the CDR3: TGTGCCAGCAGCTTACCGGGGGTGTACAATGAGCAGTTCTTC.

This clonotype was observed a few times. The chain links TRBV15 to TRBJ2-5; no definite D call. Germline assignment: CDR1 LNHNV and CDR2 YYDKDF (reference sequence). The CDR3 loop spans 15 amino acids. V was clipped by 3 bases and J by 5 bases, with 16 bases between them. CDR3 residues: CATSSRTPSEETQYF. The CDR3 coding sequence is TGTGCCACCAGCAGTCGGACCCCCTCAGAGGAGACCCAGTACTTC.

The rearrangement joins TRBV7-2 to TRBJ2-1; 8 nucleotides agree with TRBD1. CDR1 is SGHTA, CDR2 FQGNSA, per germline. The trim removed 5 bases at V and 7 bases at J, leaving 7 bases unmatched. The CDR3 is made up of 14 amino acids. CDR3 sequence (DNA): TGTGCCAGCAGCCCCCAGACAGGGGAGAATGAGCAGTTCTTC. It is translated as CASSPQTGENEQFF.

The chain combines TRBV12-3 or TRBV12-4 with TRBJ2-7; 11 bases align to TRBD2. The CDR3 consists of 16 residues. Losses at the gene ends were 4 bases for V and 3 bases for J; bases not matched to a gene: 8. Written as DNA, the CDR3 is TGTGCCAGCAGTTCCTCTAGCCTAGCGGGAGGCTACGAGCAGTACTTC. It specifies CASSSSSLAGGYEQYF.

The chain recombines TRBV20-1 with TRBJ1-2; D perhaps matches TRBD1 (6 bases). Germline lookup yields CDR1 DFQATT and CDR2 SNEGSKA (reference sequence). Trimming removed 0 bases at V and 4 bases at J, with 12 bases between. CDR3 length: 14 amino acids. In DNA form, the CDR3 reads TGCAGTGCTAGAGATAATGGACAGACCTATGGCTACACCTTC. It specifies CSARDNGQTYGYTF.

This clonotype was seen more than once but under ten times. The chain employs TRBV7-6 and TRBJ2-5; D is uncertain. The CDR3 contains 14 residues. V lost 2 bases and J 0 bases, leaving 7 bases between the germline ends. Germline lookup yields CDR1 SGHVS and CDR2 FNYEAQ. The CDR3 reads CASSLWQNQETQYF. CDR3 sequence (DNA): TGTGCCAGCAGCTTATGGCAGAACCAAGAGACCCAGTACTTC.